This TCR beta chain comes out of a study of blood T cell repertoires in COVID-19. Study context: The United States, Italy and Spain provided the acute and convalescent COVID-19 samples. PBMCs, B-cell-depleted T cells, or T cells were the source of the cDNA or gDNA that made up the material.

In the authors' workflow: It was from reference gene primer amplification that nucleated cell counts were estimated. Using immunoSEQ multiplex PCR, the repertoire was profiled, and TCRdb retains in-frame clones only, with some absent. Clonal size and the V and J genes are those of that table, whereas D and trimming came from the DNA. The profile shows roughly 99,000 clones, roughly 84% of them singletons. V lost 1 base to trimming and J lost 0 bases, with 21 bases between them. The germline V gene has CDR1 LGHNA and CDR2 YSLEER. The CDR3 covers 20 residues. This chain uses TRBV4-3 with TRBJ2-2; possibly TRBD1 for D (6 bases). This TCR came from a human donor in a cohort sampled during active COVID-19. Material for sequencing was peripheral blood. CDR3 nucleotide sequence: TGCGCCAGCAGCCAAGTGGGGCTAGCTCGGACAGTCACGAACACCGGGGAGCTGTTTTTT. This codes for CASSQVGLARTVTNTGELFF.